The 7 T cell receptor beta chains reported below all come from one sample, sequenced in a study of molecular identifiers for immune sequencing clone quantification. One entry per CDR3 protein, called by TCRdb with MiXCR from the PCR reads. The data contain approximately 90,000 distinct CDR3 sequences, 24% of them singletons. Specimen: naive CD8+ T cells from blood, with Jurkat cell RNA spiked in. Subset meaning: FACS-sorted CD8+CD4-CCR7+CD45RA+ naive T cells. Source of these receptors: a human donor in good health. Some libraries in this study had Jurkat cell RNA spiked in.

This clonotype was recorded at least ten times. This rearrangement joins TRBV28 to TRBJ1-5; 7 bases line up with TRBD1. The CDR3 runs 17 residues. After removal of 3 bases from V and 1 base from J, the junction contained 9 bases not matched to a gene. Germline loops: CDR1 MDHEN, CDR2 SYDVKM. The CDR3 nucleotides read TGTGCCAGCAGTTTCCTCCACAGGGGAACGAGCAATCAGCCCCAGCATTTT. As protein: CASSFLHRGTSNQPQHF.

The chain is built from TRBV19 and TRBJ2-1, with 9 bases fitting TRBD2. After removal of 0 bases from V and 1 base from J, the junction contained 4 bases not matched to a gene. Germline V CDR1 and CDR2: LNHDA, SQIVND (reference sequence). The CDR3 has 17 residues. CDR3 amino acids: CASSIDSGRFSYNEQFF. In DNA, the CDR3 is TGTGCCAGTAGTATAGATAGCGGGAGATTTTCCTACAATGAGCAGTTCTTC. Full variable domain (rest looked up from reference TRBV19 and TRBJ2-1): DGGITQSPKYLFRKEGQNVTLSCEQNLNHDAMYWYRQDPGQGLRLIYYSQIVNDFQKGDIAEGYSVSREKKESFPLTVTSAQKNPTAFYLCASSIDSGRFSYNEQFFGPGTRLTVL.

For this clonotype: A much larger clone lies a single base off, so this may be a read error. The chain has TRBV7-9 and TRBJ2-5, with D possibly matching TRBD2 (6 bases). This CDR3 has 12 amino acids. Germline CDR1 reads SEHNR; CDR2 reads FQNEAQ (reference sequence). CDR3 nucleotides: TGTGCCAGCAGCCCCGAAGGCGGGACCCACTACTTC. Amino acid sequence: CASSPEGGTHYF.

Concerning this clonotype: This could be a read error, since a much larger clone is one nucleotide away. This rearrangement joins TRBV13 to TRBJ2-1; tentatively, D is TRBD1 (6 bases). The germline V gene encodes CDR1 PRHDT and CDR2 FYEKMQ (reference sequence). The CDR3 runs 13 residues. CDR3 residues: CASSAPGGYERFF. The CDR3 DNA is TGTGCCAGCAGCGCACCTGGGGGCTATGAGCGGTTCTTC.

The table lists this clonotype with many counts. The chain uses TRBV28 and TRBJ2-7, with 7 bases aligning to TRBD1. The CDR3 totals 13 residues. Germline trimming cut 7 bases from V and 5 bases from J; bases unmatched to any gene: 8. Germline CDR1 and CDR2: MDHEN and SYDVKM. The CDR3 coding sequence is TGTGCCAGCAAGCCTACAGGGGCAGACGAGCAGTACTTC. Its translation is CASKPTGADEQYF.

This clonotype was detected only a few times. The gene calls are TRBV27 and TRBJ2-1; 12 nucleotides align to TRBD2. This CDR3 contains 16 residues. V shed 5 bases, J shed 7 bases, and the junction held 9 bases outside the gene matches. The V gene's germline CDR1 is MNHEY and CDR2 SMNVEV (reference sequence). DNA for the CDR3: TGTGCCAGCAGTGATGTCCTAGCGGGGGGGCCAAATGAGCAGTTCTTC. It is translated as CASSDVLAGGPNEQFF.

This clonotype was detected many times. The chain has TRBV6-5 and TRBJ1-1, with no clear D. Germline loops: CDR1 MNHEY, CDR2 SVGAGI. V lost 2 bases, J lost 2 bases, and 6 bases lay in between. The CDR3 extends over 13 amino acids. Here the CDR3 reads CASSYMSNTEAFF. In nucleotides, the CDR3 is TGTGCCAGCAGTTACATGTCAAACACTGAAGCTTTCTTT.